The present T cell receptor beta chain was sequenced within a study of cytomegalovirus exposure and HLA in healthy donors. The PCR used 60 Vbeta and 13 Jbeta primers. Produced via immunoSEQ multiplex PCR; TCRdb's table is partial and in-frame only. This sample has about 140,000 clones; roughly 76% occur once, and the top ten carry about 1.7%. This CDR3 has 14 residues. The ends were cut back, 1 base at V and 3 bases at J, with 9 bases in the middle. Germline V lookup: CDR1 SGHTA, CDR2 FQGNSA. This chain links TRBV7-2 with TRBJ1-2, with D unresolved. Sequencing was carried out using PBMCs. The source is a female donor in good health and CMV-seronegative. The CDR3 loop is CASSLEARDYGYTF. The CDR3 DNA sequence: TGTGCCAGCAGCTTAGAGGCCCGGGACTATGGCTACACCTTC. The full variable domain, in which reference TRBV7-2 and TRBJ1-2 provide the parts outside the CDR3, is GAGVSQSPSNKVTEKGKDVELRCDPISGHTALYWYRQSLGQGLEFLIYFQGNSAPDKSGLPSDRFSAERTGGSVSTLTIQRTQQEDSAVYLCASSLEARDYGYTFGSGTRLTVV.